The clone carrying this T cell receptor beta chain was picked up one time. This entry belongs to a study of blood T cell repertoires in COVID-19. Study at large: COVID-19 samples from acute and convalescent phases originated in the United States, Italy and Spain. T cells, B-cell-depleted T cells, or PBMCs supplied cDNA or gDNA.

From germline, CDR1 is LGHNA and CDR2 YNFKEQ. The CDR3 length is 13 residues. V was cut by 2 bases and J by 5 bases, with 9 bases left in between. How the authors handled the data: Reference gene primer amplification in the assay estimated nucleated cell counts. Only in-frame clones appear in the TCRdb table, and some are missing; sequencing was by immunoSEQ multiplex PCR. V, J and clone size derive from that table, while D and trimming were established from the DNA sequence. Counted here are just over 150,000 clones, 85% to 95% occurring once; the ten biggest clones make up over 3.5%. Sequencing was performed on peripheral blood. This TCR was sampled from a woman between 45 and 65 years old with acute or convalescent COVID-19. The chain couples TRBV4-2 to TRBJ1-1; D remains ambiguous. For the CDR3, the DNA is TGTGCCAGCAGCCAAACTAGGGTGACTGAAGCTTTCTTT. Protein sequence: CASSQTRVTEAFF.